The clone carrying this T cell receptor (beta chain) showed up just a few times. Antigen unknown. Germline V CDR1 and CDR2: SGHTA, FQGNSA. Trimming at V came to 5 bases and at J to 2 bases, leaving 5 bases not matched to a gene. The CDR3 loop spans 15 amino acids. PCR was performed a second time for roughly 7 to 12 cycles using a sample-barcoded 5' primer and a J-beta primer mix. MiXCR was run by TCRdb on the 5' RACE reads, yielding one entry per CDR3 protein. The table shows about 800,000 distinct CDR3 sequences, with approximately 25% occurring only once. Peripheral blood, ten milliliters per donor, was collected. The data derive from a study of blood T cells in healthy people across ages. Study conclusions and caveats: Diversity was higher, and naive CD4+ cells more numerous, in long-lived donors than in aged donors. It was held that the diversity estimates obtained from one million T cells were underestimates.

These data were likewise used in another study, on T cells of mothers and their children.

Sample: blood. The chain recombines TRBV7-2 with TRBJ2-7, with TRBD2 matching over 11 bases. The origin of this receptor is a boy aged 10-17 years in good health. CDR3 residues: CASSQGLAEAYEQYF. The CDR3 bases are TGTGCCAGCAGCCAGGGACTAGCGGAAGCCTACGAGCAGTACTTC.